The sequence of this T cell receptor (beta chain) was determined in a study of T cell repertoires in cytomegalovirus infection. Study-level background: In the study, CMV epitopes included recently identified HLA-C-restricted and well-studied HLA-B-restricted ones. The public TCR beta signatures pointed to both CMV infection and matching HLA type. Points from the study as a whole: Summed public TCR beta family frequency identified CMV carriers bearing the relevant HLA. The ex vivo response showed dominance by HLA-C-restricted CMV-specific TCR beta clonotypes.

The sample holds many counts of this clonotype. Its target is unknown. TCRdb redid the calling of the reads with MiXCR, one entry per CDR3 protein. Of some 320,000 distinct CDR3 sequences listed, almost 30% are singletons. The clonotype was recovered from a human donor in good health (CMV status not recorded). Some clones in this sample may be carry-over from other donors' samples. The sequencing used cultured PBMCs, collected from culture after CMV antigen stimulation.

The CDR3 is CASSLGGQGNVNEQFF. As DNA, the CDR3 is TGCGCCAGCAGCTTGGGAGGACAGGGGAATGTCAATGAGCAGTTCTTC. The rearrangement joins TRBV5-1 to TRBJ2-1; 9 positions agree with TRBD1. The germline V gene encodes CDR1 SGHRS and CDR2 YFSETQ. The CDR3 contains 16 residues. The junction had 7 bases not matched to a gene; V was cut back by 0 bases and J by 6 bases.